This T cell receptor beta chain was sequenced for a study of regulatory T cells in long-lasting Graves disease. Broader study findings: Persistent cases favored TRBV28, TRBJ1-2 and TRBJ2-5.

Regarding time point: newly diagnosed GD, antithyroid drugs for less than 3 months. TCR sequences were obtained from RNA taken from PBMCs. Assembly of TCR beta libraries relied on iRepertoire HTBI primers together with Arm-PCR of CDR3 regions. TCRdb reprocessed the multiplex PCR reads with MiXCR, giving one entry per CDR3 protein. The table lists approximately 480,000 distinct CDR3 sequences, about 17% of them singletons, with less than 15% in the top ten. Germline V CDR1 and CDR2: DFQATT, SNEGSKA (reference sequence). The length of the CDR3 is 15 residues. Concerning this clonotype itself: Its antigen is unknown.

This sample was also put to use in a study of T cells in Graves' hyperthyroidism and ophthalmopathy. This second study notes: Reasons for excluding patients were uncontrolled infection, other autoimmune disease, pregnancy or lactation. Blood also contained most expanded thyroid clonotypes above 0.001. Researchers report that a 13 V-J model separated ophthalmopathy from stable hyperthyroidism.

The gene calls are TRBV20-1 and TRBJ2-1; maybe TRBD2 (5 bases). The end of the DNA fits TRBJ2-5 better, so the J call may be wrong. Sequencing was performed on peripheral blood mononuclear cells (PBMCs), taken at new diagnosis, from a patient treated with antithyroid drugs. The source of this sequence is a man in his forties with Graves disease. CDR3 nucleotide sequence: TGCAGTGCCACGGGCGGGCTGATGGTCCCCGAGACCCAGTACTTC. This codes for CSATGGLMVPETQYF.